These 32 T cell receptor beta chains were all obtained from the same sample, sequenced in a study of blood T cells in healthy people across ages. Through a sample-barcoded 5' primer and a J-beta primer mix, a second PCR was run for roughly 7 to 12 cycles. TCRdb reprocessed the 5' RACE reads via MiXCR and lists one record per CDR3 protein. The table lists roughly 550,000 distinct CDR3 sequences, nearly 25% of them singletons. These data were likewise used in another study, on T cells of mothers and their children.

The material sequenced was blood. The receptors were sampled from a boy aged 5-17 years in good health.

The V and J genes are TRBV4-3 and TRBJ2-1; TRBD2 matches at 7 bases. The junction had 6 bases not matched to a gene; V was cut back by 0 bases and J by 4 bases. The CDR3 runs to 16 residues. The germline V gene encodes CDR1 LGHNA and CDR2 YSLEER. CDR3 sequence reads: CASSQDVLAVYNEQFF. Here the CDR3 DNA reads TGCGCCAGCAGCCAAGATGTGCTAGCGGTGTACAATGAGCAGTTCTTC.

This clonotype was recorded at least ten times. The V and J genes are TRBV9 and TRBJ2-7; no clear D gene. CDR3 length: 16 amino acids. CDR1 and CDR2 from the germline V gene are SGDLS and YYNGEE. The V end lost 3 bases, the J end lost 3 bases, and 19 bases lay between the germline ends. Here the CDR3 DNA reads TGTGCCAGCAGCGGTACCGGGCCCAGAGTCCGCTACGAGCAGTACTTC. Translation: CASSGTGPRVRYEQYF.

The table lists this clonotype with a few counts. CDR3 in amino acids: CASSLLLGPSSYNEQFF. CDR3 nucleotide sequence: TGCGCCAGCAGCTTGCTTCTCGGACCTAGCTCCTACAATGAGCAGTTCTTC. The chain joins TRBV5-1 to TRBJ2-1; D not resolved. The CDR3 has 17 residues. Between the trimmed V and J ends, which lost 1 base and 0 bases, there was a span of 14 bases. CDR1 is SGHRS and CDR2 is YFSETQ in the germline V gene.

This clonotype turned up a few times. The V call is TRBV10-3, the J call TRBJ1-4; 10 nucleotides match TRBD1. Germline values: CDR1 ENHRY, CDR2 SYGVKD. The V segment lost 11 bases and the J segment 6 bases; nucleotides outside the gene matches: 6. The CDR3 loop spans 13 amino acids. The CDR3 region is CAAGQGGDEKLFF. DNA of the CDR3: TGTGCCGCTGGACAGGGGGGCGATGAAAAACTGTTTTTT.

This clonotype occurred a few times. One end of the junction does not line up with germline, which may come from a read error. CDR3: CASSLERAGSHNEQFF. CDR3 nucleotides: TGTGCCAGCAGCTTAGAGCGAGCGGGCTCCCACAATGAGCAGTTCTTC. J is TRBJ2-1 and V is TRBV7-8; the D gene is possibly TRBD2 (6 bases). The CDR3 is 16 amino acids. The germline CDR1 and CDR2 sequences are SGHVS and FQNEAQ.

The table lists this clonotype with a few counts. The gene calls are TRBV7-9 and TRBJ2-4; tentatively, D is TRBD1 or TRBD2 (5 bases each). From germline, CDR1 is SEHNR and CDR2 FQNEAQ (reference sequence). This CDR3 is built from 15 residues. V was pared by 1 base and J by 4 bases, with 11 bases between. CDR3 sequence: CASSLVGTEKNIQYF. The CDR3, as DNA: TGTGCCAGCAGCTTAGTGGGGACGGAAAAAAACATTCAGTACTTC. The complete variable domain, with remaining parts taken from reference TRBV7-9 and TRBJ2-4, reads DTGVSQNPRHKITKRGQNVTFRCDPISEHNRLYWYRQTLGQGPEFLTYFQNEAQLEKSRLLSDRFSAERPKGSFSTLEIQRTEQGDSAMYLCASSLVGTEKNIQYFGAGTRLSVL.

V and J are TRBV6-5 and TRBJ2-7; a weak D match, TRBD1 (5 bases). The V and J ends lost 6 bases and 2 bases respectively, with 14 bases between them. CDR3 length: 14 amino acids. Per germline, CDR1 MNHEY and CDR2 SVGAGI. The CDR3 loop is CASSYTDTPYEQYF. The CDR3 DNA sequence: TGTGCCAGCAGCTACACGGACACCCCCTACGAGCAGTACTTC.

This clonotype was seen only once. The rearrangement uses TRBV5-1 and TRBJ2-5, with 12 nucleotides matching TRBD1. The J call may not be correct, given that the DNA end is closer to TRBJ2-7. The length of the CDR3 is 19 residues. The germline V gene encodes CDR1 SGHRS and CDR2 YFSETQ. CDR3 sequence: CASSLGLEGQGAGVYEQYF. The CDR3 nucleotides read TGCGCCAGCAGCTTGGGCCTCGAGGGACAGGGGGCGGGAGTCTACGAGCAGTACTTC.

There are many counts of this clonotype. The chain joins TRBV29-1 to TRBJ2-5; weak D call: TRBD2 (6 bases). The CDR3 has 15 amino acids. Trimming pared 7 bases from V and 0 bases from J, leaving 18 bases between. The germline V gene has CDR1 SQVTM and CDR2 ANQGSEA. CDR3 in DNA: TGCAGCGCCGGGGGTCCAGACTCCAACCAAGAGACCCAGTACTTC. Residues: CSAGGPDSNQETQYF.

There are many counts of this clonotype. The genes are TRBV7-3 and TRBJ2-3; D not resolved. CDR1 SGHTA and CDR2 FQGTGA come from the germline V gene. The CDR3 is made up of 15 amino acids. Deletions cut 4 bases from V and 0 bases from J, with 11 bases between. The CDR3 loop is CASSSSYTSTDTQYF. As DNA, the CDR3 is TGTGCCAGCAGCTCTTCCTATACTAGCACAGATACGCAGTATTTT.

In this sample, this clonotype turned up a few times. V and J are TRBV20-1 and TRBJ1-1, with 9 bases that match TRBD1. The CDR3 contains 14 residues. Trimming at V came to 4 bases and at J to 2 bases, leaving 5 bases not matched to a gene. CDR1 is DFQATT and CDR2 is SNEGSKA in the germline V gene (reference sequence). DNA of the CDR3: TGCAGTGCTACGAAGACAGGGGGAAACACTGAAGCTTTCTTT. It yields the protein CSATKTGGNTEAFF.

The chain couples TRBV27 to TRBJ1-5; a possible D gene is TRBD1 (5 bases). The V and J ends lost 5 bases and 7 bases respectively, with 12 bases between them. This CDR3 is built from 13 residues. The germline gives CDR1 MNHEY, CDR2 SMNVEV (reference sequence). The chain's CDR3 is CASSRYRSQPQHF. As DNA, the CDR3 is TGTGCCAGCAGTAGATACAGGTCGCAGCCCCAGCATTTT.

The sample holds a few counts of this clonotype. The J gene is TRBJ1-2, the V gene TRBV7-2; D is unresolved. Germline V gives CDR1 SGHTA, CDR2 FQGNSA. Trimming took off 1 base at V and 4 bases at J, with 19 bases between the two ends. The CDR3 totals 17 residues. Written as DNA, the CDR3 is TGTGCCAGCAGCTTAGGGGCATCAACTACATACCCCTATGGCTACACCTTC. This gives the protein CASSLGASTTYPYGYTF.

In this sample, this clonotype turned up a few times. This chain connects TRBV7-2 to TRBJ2-7; 7 bases fit TRBD1. This CDR3 contains 15 residues. Germline CDR1 reads SGHTA; CDR2 reads FQGNSA. V was pared by 5 bases and J by 3 bases, with 10 bases of the junction left unmatched. The chain's CDR3 is CASSASRDSHYEQYF. CDR3 nucleotide sequence: TGTGCCAGCAGCGCCAGTCGGGACAGTCACTACGAGCAGTACTTC.

This chain joins TRBV7-9 and TRBJ2-3; no reliable D call. This CDR3 contains 14 residues. V was cut by 7 bases and J by 6 bases, with 17 bases left in between. The germline V gene has CDR1 SEHNR and CDR2 FQNEAQ (reference sequence). DNA of the CDR3: TGTGCCAGCACCTCCGCGCCAATCGTTGATACGCAGTATTTT. As protein: CASTSAPIVDTQYF.

The chain employs TRBV28 and TRBJ1-4; 7 bases agree with TRBD1. After removal of 6 bases from V and 4 bases from J, the junction contained 5 bases not matched to a gene. Germline V gene lookup returns CDR1 MDHEN and CDR2 SYDVKM. The CDR3 is made up of 14 amino acids. The CDR3 sequence: CASSMGQLNEKLFF. The CDR3 region has the DNA TGTGCCAGCAGCATGGGACAGCTTAATGAAAAACTGTTTTTT.

The chain carries TRBV5-1 and TRBJ2-1; maybe TRBD1 (6 bases). Trimming pared 6 bases from V and 1 base from J, leaving 11 bases between. The length of the CDR3 is 14 residues. Germline-derived CDR1 and CDR2 are SGHRS and YFSETQ. The CDR3 protein is CASNAGESYNEQFF. CDR3 coding DNA: TGCGCCAGCAACGCAGGGGAATCCTACAATGAGCAGTTCTTC.

The gene calls are TRBV4-1 and TRBJ1-1; possibly TRBD1 for D (6 bases). Trimming pared 0 bases from V and 5 bases from J, leaving 22 bases between. The length of the CDR3 is 18 residues. Per germline, CDR1 MGHRA and CDR2 YSYEKL. This chain's CDR3 is CASSQDSGPGVVWTEAFF. In DNA, the CDR3 is TGCGCCAGCAGCCAAGATAGCGGCCCAGGGGTGGTGTGGACTGAAGCTTTCTTT.

In its sample, this clonotype was seen a few times. The CDR3 here is CASSLMFNGGDEQFF. The DNA of the CDR3 is TGTGCCAGCAGCTTAATGTTCAACGGGGGCGATGAGCAGTTCTTC. This chain links TRBV7-2 with TRBJ2-5, with D perhaps assigned TRBD1 or TRBD2 (6 bases each). Matching the DNA end better, TRBJ2-1 makes the J call doubtful. Germline CDR1 is SGHTA and CDR2 is FQGNSA. The CDR3 sequence is 15 residues long.

This clonotype was picked up a small number of times. Germline and junction disagree at one end, which may indicate a read error. The J gene is TRBJ2-3, the V gene TRBV24-1; tentative D call: TRBD2 (7 bases). The germline CDR1 and CDR2 sequences are KGHDR and SFDVKD. This CDR3 region has 17 residues. CDR3 amino acids: CATSDWGRGGVTGTQYF. The CDR3 DNA reads as TGTGCCACCAGTGATTGGGGGAGGGGGGGAGTGACAGGTACGCAGTATTTT.

The chain couples TRBV7-2 to TRBJ2-6, with D uncertain. Trimming removed 1 base at V and 0 bases at J, with 10 bases between. Germline V gene sequence: CDR1 SGHTA, CDR2 FQGNSA. This CDR3 contains 17 residues. The CDR3 DNA sequence: TGTGCCAGCAGCTTAGTAGGTCGAATCTCTGGGGCCAACGTCCTGACTTTC. Amino acids: CASSLVGRISGANVLTF.

J is TRBJ2-7 and V is TRBV29-1, with 9 bases lining up with TRBD1. Germline CDR1 reads SQVTM; CDR2 reads ANQGSEA. The CDR3 has 13 residues. The V gene end was trimmed by 5 bases and the J gene end by 3 bases; junction bases not matched to a gene: 5. For the CDR3, the DNA is TGCAGCGTTACAGGGGGCGAGATCTACGAGCAGTACTTC. Translation: CSVTGGEIYEQYF.

This clonotype showed up just a few times. The chain has TRBV5-1 and TRBJ2-7, with 13 bases matching TRBD2. Germline V gene data show CDR1 as SGHRS and CDR2 as YFSETQ. CDR3 size: 16 residues. V gave up 4 bases and J gave up 4 bases; unmatched junction bases: 8. The CDR3 nucleotides are TGCGCCAGCAGCCGGACTAGCGGGAGCATGGGTTACGAGCAGTACTTC. Translating it yields CASSRTSGSMGYEQYF.

This rearrangement joins TRBV7-6 to TRBJ2-3; D possibly corresponds to TRBD2 (5 bases). Trimming cost V 4 bases and J 6 bases, with 11 bases left between them. From germline, CDR1 is SGHVS and CDR2 FNYEAQ. There are 13 residues in the CDR3. The CDR3 here is CASSWEISDTQYF. Written as DNA, the CDR3 is TGTGCCAGCAGCTGGGAGATCAGTGATACGCAGTATTTT.

The chain uses TRBV20-1 and TRBJ2-5, with 9 bases lining up with TRBD1. The J call is in doubt because the DNA end fits TRBJ2-7 better. CDR3 size: 15 residues. Per the germline V gene, CDR1 is DFQATT and CDR2 is SNEGSKA (reference sequence). CDR3 nucleotides: TGCAGTGCTAGAGATGTAGGAGGACAGGGGTCCGAGCAGTACTTC. Translation: CSARDVGGQGSEQYF.

The chain employs TRBV29-1 and TRBJ2-7; 11 bases agree with TRBD1. The CDR3 runs to 14 residues. Germline loops: CDR1 SQVTM, CDR2 ANQGSEA. V lost 5 bases, J lost 4 bases, and 7 bases stayed unmatched. The CDR3 here is CSVQIGQGAYEQYF. The CDR3 coding sequence is TGCAGCGTTCAGATAGGACAGGGGGCGTACGAGCAGTACTTC.

V is TRBV20-1 and J is TRBJ2-5; the D is unclear. Germline loops: CDR1 DFQATT, CDR2 SNEGSKA (reference sequence). This CDR3 has 13 amino acids. The CDR3 region has the DNA TGCAGCCCCAGCCCCTTGGGCCAAGAGACCCAGTACTTC. Protein product: CSPSPLGQETQYF.

The chain carries TRBV25-1 and TRBJ2-5; D possibly corresponds to TRBD1 (5 bases). Trimming left V 4 bases short and J 5 bases short, with 14 bases between. In germline, CDR1 is MGHDK, CDR2 SYGVNS. The CDR3 spans 14 residues. This chain's CDR3 is CASSGIQGRETQYF. The CDR3, as DNA: TGTGCCAGCAGTGGAATCCAGGGTCGGGAGACCCAGTACTTC.

This clonotype occurred a few times. The chain employs TRBV20-1 and TRBJ1-2; D is unclear. V was trimmed by 2 bases and J by 0 bases, leaving 7 bases between them. The CDR3 spans 13 residues. Germline V lookup: CDR1 DFQATT, CDR2 SNEGSKA (reference sequence). The CDR3 loop reads CSARWQTNYGYTF. The CDR3 DNA sequence: TGCAGTGCTAGATGGCAGACTAACTATGGCTACACCTTC.

V is TRBV29-1 and J is TRBJ2-3, with D perhaps matching TRBD1 or TRBD2 (6 bases each). Between the trimmed V and J ends, which lost 4 bases and 4 bases, there was a span of 15 bases. Germline values: CDR1 SQVTM, CDR2 ANQGSEA. The CDR3 has 14 amino acids. CDR3 DNA sequence: TGCAGCGTTGGGGGCAGGGGACTTGCAGATACGCAGTATTTT. Translating gives CSVGGRGLADTQYF.

The CDR3 sequence: CSARRTANEKLFF. Written as DNA, the CDR3 is TGCAGTGCTAGGAGGACAGCTAATGAAAAACTGTTTTTT. The chain recombines TRBV20-1 with TRBJ1-4, with a weak D call TRBD1 (6 bases). The CDR3 spans 13 residues. The V gene lost 3 bases and the J gene lost 3 bases, with 8 bases spanning the gap. Germline loops: CDR1 DFQATT, CDR2 SNEGSKA (reference sequence).

This clonotype was detected only a few times. The J gene is TRBJ1-1, the V gene TRBV3-1; unclear D gene. CDR1 and CDR2 from the germline V gene are LGHDT and YNNKEL (reference sequence). This CDR3 comprises 13 residues. Trimming cost V 4 bases and J 0 bases, with 6 bases left between them. CDR3 nucleotides: TGTGCCAGCAGCCGTCAAATGAACACTGAAGCTTTCTTT. Protein sequence: CASSRQMNTEAFF.